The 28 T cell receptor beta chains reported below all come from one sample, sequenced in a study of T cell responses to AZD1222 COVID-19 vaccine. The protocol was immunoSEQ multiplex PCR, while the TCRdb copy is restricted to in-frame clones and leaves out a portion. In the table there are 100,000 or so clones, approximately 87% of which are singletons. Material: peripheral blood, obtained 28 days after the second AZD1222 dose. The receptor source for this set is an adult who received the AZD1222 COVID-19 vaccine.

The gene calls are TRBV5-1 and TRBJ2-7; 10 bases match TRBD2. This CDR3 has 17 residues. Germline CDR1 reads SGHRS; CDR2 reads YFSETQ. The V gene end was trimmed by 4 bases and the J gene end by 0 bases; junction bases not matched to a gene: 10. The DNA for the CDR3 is TGCGCCAGCAGCCCCGGACTAGCGGCAAGACCCTCCTACGAGCAGTACTTC. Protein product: CASSPGLAARPSYEQYF.

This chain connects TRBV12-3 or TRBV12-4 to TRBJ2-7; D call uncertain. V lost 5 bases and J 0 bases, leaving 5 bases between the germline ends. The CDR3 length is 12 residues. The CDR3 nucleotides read TGTGCCAGCAGTCCGGGCTCCTACGAGCAGTACTTC. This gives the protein CASSPGSYEQYF.

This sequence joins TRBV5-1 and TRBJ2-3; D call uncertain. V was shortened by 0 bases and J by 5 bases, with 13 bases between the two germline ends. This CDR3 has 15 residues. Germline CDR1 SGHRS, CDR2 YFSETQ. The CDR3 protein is CASSLESLERDTQYF. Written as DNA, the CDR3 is TGCGCCAGCAGCTTGGAGAGTCTAGAACGAGATACGCAGTATTTT.

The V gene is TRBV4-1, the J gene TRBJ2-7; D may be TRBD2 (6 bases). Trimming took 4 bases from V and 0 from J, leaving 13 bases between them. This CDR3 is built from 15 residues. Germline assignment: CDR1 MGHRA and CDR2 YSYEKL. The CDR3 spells CASSLVGGNSYEQYF. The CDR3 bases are TGCGCCAGCAGCCTCGTCGGGGGTAACTCCTACGAGCAGTACTTC.

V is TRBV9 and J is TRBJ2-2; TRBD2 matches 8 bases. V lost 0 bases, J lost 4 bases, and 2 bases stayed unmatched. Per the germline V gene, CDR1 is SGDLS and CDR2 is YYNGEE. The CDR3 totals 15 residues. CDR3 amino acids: CASSVEGLATGELFF. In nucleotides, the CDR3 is TGTGCCAGCAGCGTAGAAGGACTAGCCACCGGGGAGCTGTTTTTT.

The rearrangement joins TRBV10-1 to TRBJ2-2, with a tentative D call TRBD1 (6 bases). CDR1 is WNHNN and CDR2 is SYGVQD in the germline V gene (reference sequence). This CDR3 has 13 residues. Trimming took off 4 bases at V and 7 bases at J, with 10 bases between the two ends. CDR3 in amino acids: CASSAGAGGELFF. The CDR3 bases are TGCGCCAGCAGTGCAGGGGCCGGCGGGGAGCTGTTTTTT.

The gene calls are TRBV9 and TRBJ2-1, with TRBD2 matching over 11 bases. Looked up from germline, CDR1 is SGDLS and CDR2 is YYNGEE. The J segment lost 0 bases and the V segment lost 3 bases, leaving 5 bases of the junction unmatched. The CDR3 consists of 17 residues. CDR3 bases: TGTGCCAGCAGCGGACCCGGGACTAGCGGCTCCTACAATGAGCAGTTCTTC. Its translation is CASSGPGTSGSYNEQFF.

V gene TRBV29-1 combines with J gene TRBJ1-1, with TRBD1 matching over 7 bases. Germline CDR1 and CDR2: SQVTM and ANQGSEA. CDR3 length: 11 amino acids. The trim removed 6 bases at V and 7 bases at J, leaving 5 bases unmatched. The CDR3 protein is CSVGGDSEAFF. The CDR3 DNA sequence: TGCAGCGTCGGGGGGGACAGTGAAGCTTTCTTT.

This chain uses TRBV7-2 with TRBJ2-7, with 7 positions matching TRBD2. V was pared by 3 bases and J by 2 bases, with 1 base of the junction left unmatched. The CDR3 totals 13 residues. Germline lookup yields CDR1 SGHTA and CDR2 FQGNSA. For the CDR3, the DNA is TGTGCCAGCAGCTTTACTAGCGCCTACGAGCAGTACTTC. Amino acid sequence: CASSFTSAYEQYF.

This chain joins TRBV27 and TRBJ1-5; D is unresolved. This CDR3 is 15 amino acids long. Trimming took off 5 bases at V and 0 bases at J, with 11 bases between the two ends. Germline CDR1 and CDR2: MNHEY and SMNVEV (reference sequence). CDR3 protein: CASSGQPYSNQPQHF. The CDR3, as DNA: TGTGCCAGCAGTGGGCAGCCCTATAGCAATCAGCCCCAGCATTTT.

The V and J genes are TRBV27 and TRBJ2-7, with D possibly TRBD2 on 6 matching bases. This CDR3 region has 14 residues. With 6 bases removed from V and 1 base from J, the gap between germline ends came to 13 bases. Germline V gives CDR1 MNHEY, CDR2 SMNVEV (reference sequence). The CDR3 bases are TGTGCCAGCAGCACGCGGGGACCTTCCTACGAGCAGTACTTC. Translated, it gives CASSTRGPSYEQYF.

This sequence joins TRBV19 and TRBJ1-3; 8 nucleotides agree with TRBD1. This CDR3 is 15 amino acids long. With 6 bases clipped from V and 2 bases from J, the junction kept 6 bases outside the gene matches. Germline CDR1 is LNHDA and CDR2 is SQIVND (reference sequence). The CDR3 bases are TGTGCCAGTAGATCCGGGACAGGAGCTGGAAACACCATATATTTT. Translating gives CASRSGTGAGNTIYF.

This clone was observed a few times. The CDR3 sequence is CASSTQWATEAFF. DNA for the CDR3: TGTGCCAGCAGCACCCAATGGGCCACTGAAGCTTTCTTT. The gene calls are TRBV7-8 and TRBJ1-1; D is unclear. The germline V gene has CDR1 SGHVS and CDR2 FQNEAQ. The CDR3 is 13 residues long. Trimming removed 5 bases from V and 4 bases from J, with 11 bases in between.

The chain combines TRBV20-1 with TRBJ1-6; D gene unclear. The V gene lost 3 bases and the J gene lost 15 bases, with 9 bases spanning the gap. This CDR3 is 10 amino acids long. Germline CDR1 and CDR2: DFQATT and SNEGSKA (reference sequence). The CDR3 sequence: CSARENDLHF. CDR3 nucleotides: TGCAGTGCTAGGGAAAATGACCTCCACTTT.

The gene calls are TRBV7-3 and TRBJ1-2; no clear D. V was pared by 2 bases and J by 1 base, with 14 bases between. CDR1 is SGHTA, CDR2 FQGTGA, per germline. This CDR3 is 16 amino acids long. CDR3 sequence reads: CASSLLFVGDNYGYTF. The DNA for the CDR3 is TGTGCCAGCAGCTTATTGTTCGTGGGCGATAACTATGGCTACACCTTC.

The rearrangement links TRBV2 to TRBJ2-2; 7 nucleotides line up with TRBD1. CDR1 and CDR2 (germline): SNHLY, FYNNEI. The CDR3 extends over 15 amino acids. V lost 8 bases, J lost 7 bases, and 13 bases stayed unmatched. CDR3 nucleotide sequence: TGTGCCAGCGGACCTTCCACAGGGGAGATCGGGGAGCTGTTTTTT. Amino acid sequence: CASGPSTGEIGELFF.

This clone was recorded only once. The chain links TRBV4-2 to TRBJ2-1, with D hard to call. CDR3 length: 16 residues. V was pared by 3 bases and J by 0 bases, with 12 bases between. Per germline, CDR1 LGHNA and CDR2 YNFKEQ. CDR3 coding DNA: TGTGCCAGCAGCCACTCGGGTTACGGCTCCTACAATGAGCAGTTCTTC. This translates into CASSHSGYGSYNEQFF.

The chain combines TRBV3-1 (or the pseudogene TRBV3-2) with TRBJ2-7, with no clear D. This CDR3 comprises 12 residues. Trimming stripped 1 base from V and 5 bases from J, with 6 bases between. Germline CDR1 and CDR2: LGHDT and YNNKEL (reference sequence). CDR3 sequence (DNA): TGTGCCAGCAGCCAAGGGACCCACGAGCAGTACTTC. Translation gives CASSQGTHEQYF.

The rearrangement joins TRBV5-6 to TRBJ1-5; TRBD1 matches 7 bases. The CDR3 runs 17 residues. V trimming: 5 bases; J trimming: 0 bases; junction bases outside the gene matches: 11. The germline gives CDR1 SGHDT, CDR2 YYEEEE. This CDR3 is CASSRGQAQYSNQPQHF. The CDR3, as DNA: TGTGCCAGCAGTAGAGGACAGGCCCAATATAGCAATCAGCCCCAGCATTTT. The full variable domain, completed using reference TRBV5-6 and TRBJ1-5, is DAGVTQSPTHLIKTRGQQVTLRCSPKSGHDTVSWYQQALGQGPQFIFQYYEEEERQRGNFPDRFSGHQFPNYSSELNVNALLLGDSALYLCASSRGQAQYSNQPQHFGDGTRLSIL.

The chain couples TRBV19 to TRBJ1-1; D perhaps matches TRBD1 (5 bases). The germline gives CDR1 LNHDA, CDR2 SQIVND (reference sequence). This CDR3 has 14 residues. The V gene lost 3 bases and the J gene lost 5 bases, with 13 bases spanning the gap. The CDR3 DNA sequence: TGTGCCAGTAGTATCATCCCGGGGGGGACTGAAGCTTTCTTT. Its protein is CASSIIPGGTEAFF.

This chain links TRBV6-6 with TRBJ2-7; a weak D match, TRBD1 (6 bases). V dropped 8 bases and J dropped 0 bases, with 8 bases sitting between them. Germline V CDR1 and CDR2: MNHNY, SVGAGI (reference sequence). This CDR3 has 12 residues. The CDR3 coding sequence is TGTGCCAGCGGGGGCCGCTCCTACGAGCAGTACTTC. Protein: CASGGRSYEQYF.

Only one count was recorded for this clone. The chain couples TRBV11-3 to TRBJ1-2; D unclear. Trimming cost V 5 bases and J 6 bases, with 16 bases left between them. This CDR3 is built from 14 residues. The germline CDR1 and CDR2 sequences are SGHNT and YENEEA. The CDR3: CASSRWEQWHGYTF. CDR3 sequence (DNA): TGTGCCAGCAGCCGATGGGAACAGTGGCATGGCTACACCTTC.

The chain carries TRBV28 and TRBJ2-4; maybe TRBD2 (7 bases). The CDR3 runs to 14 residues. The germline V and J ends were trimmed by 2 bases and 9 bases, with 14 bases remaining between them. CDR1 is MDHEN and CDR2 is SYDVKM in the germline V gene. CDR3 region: CASSLMGGAGIQYF. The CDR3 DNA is TGTGCCAGCAGTTTAATGGGGGGGGCGGGCATTCAGTACTTC.

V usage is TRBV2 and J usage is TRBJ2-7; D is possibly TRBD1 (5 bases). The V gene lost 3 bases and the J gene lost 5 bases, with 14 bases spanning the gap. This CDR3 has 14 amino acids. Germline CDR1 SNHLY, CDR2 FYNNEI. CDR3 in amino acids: CASSDQGVRNEQYF. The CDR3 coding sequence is TGTGCCAGCAGTGATCAGGGTGTGAGGAACGAGCAGTACTTC.

The CDR3 region has the DNA TGTGCCAGCAGCTATCCCTCGGGCTTCAACTATGGCTACACCTTC. Its translation: CASSYPSGFNYGYTF. V is TRBV28 and J is TRBJ1-2; D gene ambiguous. Looked up from germline, CDR1 is MDHEN and CDR2 is SYDVKM. Trimming left V 6 bases short and J 2 bases short, with 16 bases between. The CDR3 sequence is 15 residues long.

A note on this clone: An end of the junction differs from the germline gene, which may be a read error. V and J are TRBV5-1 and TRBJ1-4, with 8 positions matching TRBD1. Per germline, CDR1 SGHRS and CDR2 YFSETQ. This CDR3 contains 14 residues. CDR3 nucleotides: TGCGCCAGCGGCTTGACAGGGGCGAGAGAAAAACTGTTTTTT. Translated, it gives CASGLTGAREKLFF.

CDR3: CASSFGLASNNEQFF. CDR3 nucleotide sequence: TGTGCCAGCAGCTTTGGACTAGCTAGTAACAATGAGCAGTTCTTC. The rearrangement joins TRBV7-2 to TRBJ2-1; the match to TRBD2 covers 8 bases. There are 15 residues in the CDR3. Germline V CDR1 and CDR2: SGHTA, FQGNSA. Unmatched junction bases numbered 6, after V lost 3 bases and J lost 5 bases. Looking up the rest from reference TRBV7-2 and TRBJ2-1 gives the full variable domain: GAGVSQSPSNKVTEKGKDVELRCDPISGHTALYWYRQSLGQGLEFLIYFQGNSAPDKSGLPSDRFSAERTGGSVSTLTIQRTQQEDSAVYLCASSFGLASNNEQFFGPGTRLTVL.

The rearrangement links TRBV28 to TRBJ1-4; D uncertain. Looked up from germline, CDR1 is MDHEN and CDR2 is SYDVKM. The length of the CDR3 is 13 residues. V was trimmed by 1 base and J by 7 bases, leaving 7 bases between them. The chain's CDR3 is CASSLSGVEKLFF. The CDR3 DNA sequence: TGTGCCAGCAGTTTATCGGGTGTTGAAAAACTGTTTTTT.